The text below deals with one T cell receptor beta chain. Its matching antigen is unknown. This record belongs to a study of cytotoxic CD8 clonotypes in ibrutinib-treated CLL. Study outcomes and limitations: Different sampling times were used for sustained-remission and progressing patients.

Some clones are missing from TCRdb's copy, which holds only in-frame ones; the method was immunoSEQ multiplex PCR. Here the sample spans about 130,000 clones, 79% being singletons. Trimming removed 5 bases at V and 7 bases at J, with 22 bases between. The length of the CDR3 is 16 residues. In germline, CDR1 is SGHRS, CDR2 YFSETQ. V and J are TRBV5-1 and TRBJ2-1, with D possibly matching TRBD2 (6 bases). The sample was PBMCs, taken after 12 months of ibrutinib treatment. The TCR was taken from a human donor with chronic lymphocytic leukemia. CDR3 DNA: TGCGCCAGCAGGGGGACTGCAAACCCCCTCCAAAATGAGCAGTTCTTC. It specifies CASRGTANPLQNEQFF.